The 25 T cell receptor beta chains reported below all come from one sample, sequenced in a study of CD8 T cells in ankylosing spondylitis (TCRdb year 2017). The library was made by 5' RACE. Sequencing relied on an Illumina HiSeq 2500. Clones were called with MiXCR by TCRdb after fastp trimmed the public reads at Q25, and only in-frame beta chains were retained. Identical CDR3 proteins give one entry, which carries the most common genes and DNA. This sample comprises about 33,000 distinct CDR3 sequences, approximately 9.9% of them detected only once. The ten largest clones capture 20% to 25% of the sample. The sequencing sample was made of synovial fluid, either unsorted or a sorted T cell fraction (not recorded which). These receptors came from a male donor with ankylosing spondylitis.

The chain combines TRBV27 with TRBJ2-4; D perhaps matches TRBD1 (7 bases). The CDR3 is 15 residues long. V lost 7 bases and J lost 3, with 16 bases in between. Germline assignment: CDR1 MNHEY and CDR2 SMNVEV (reference sequence). The CDR3 DNA reads as TGTGCCAGCACCCAGAGGCAGGGGGGCAAAAACATTCAGTACTTC. As protein: CASTQRQGGKNIQYF.

This clonotype was picked up a small number of times. V is TRBV28 and J is TRBJ2-1; 9 bases line up with TRBD2. Trimming cost V 4 bases and J 7 bases; bases outside gene matches: 14. Germline loops: CDR1 MDHEN, CDR2 SYDVKM. The CDR3 contains 17 residues. The CDR3 nucleotides read TGTGCCAGCAGTTCCCCGGGACTAGCCGGGAAGTGGAATGAGCAGTTCTTC. Translated: CASSSPGLAGKWNEQFF. Full variable domain (missing parts from reference TRBV28 and TRBJ2-1): DVKVTQSSRYLVKRTGEKVFLECVQDMDHENMFWYRQDPGLGLRLIYFSYDVKMKEKGDIPEGYSVSREKKERFSLILESASTNQTSMYLCASSSPGLAGKWNEQFFGPGTRLTVL.

This clonotype was seen at least ten times. CDR3: CASNHNEQFF. For the CDR3, the DNA is TGTGCCAGCAACCACAATGAGCAGTTCTTC. V usage is TRBV7-9 and J usage is TRBJ2-1; no reliable D call. The CDR3 consists of 10 residues. CDR1 SEHNR and CDR2 FQNEAQ come from the germline V gene (reference sequence). The V end lost 7 bases, the J end lost 5 bases, and 3 bases lay between the germline ends. The entire variable domain, with the rest obtained from reference TRBV7-9 and TRBJ2-1, is as follows: DTGVSQNPRHKITKRGQNVTFRCDPISEHNRLYWYRQTLGQGPEFLTYFQNEAQLEKSRLLSDRFSAERPKGSFSTLEIQRTEQGDSAMYLCASNHNEQFFGPGTRLTVL.

The gene calls are TRBV28 and TRBJ2-3, with D perhaps TRBD1 (6 bases). V dropped 7 bases and J dropped 5 bases, with 10 bases sitting between them. Germline assignment: CDR1 MDHEN and CDR2 SYDVKM. The CDR3 has 12 residues. CDR3 bases: TGTGCCAGCATTCAAGGGGGAGATACGCAGTATTTT. As protein: CASIQGGDTQYF.

This clonotype was detected only a few times. This chain uses TRBV4-2 with TRBJ1-3; D remains ambiguous. CDR1 and CDR2 (germline): LGHNA, YNFKEQ. This CDR3 region has 18 residues. Deletions cut 4 bases from V and 3 bases from J, with 22 bases between. The CDR3 DNA follows: TGTGCCAGCAGCCTAATGGGGAGCCTTAATGACGGTGGAAACACCATATATTTT. Amino acid sequence: CASSLMGSLNDGGNTIYF.

In its sample, this clonotype was seen many times. The J gene is TRBJ2-1, the V gene TRBV12-3 or TRBV12-4; 10 bases align to TRBD2. The CDR3 loop spans 17 amino acids. The V and J ends lost 5 bases and 1 base, in that order; junction bases with no gene match: 8. The CDR3 reads CASSLPGLATSYNEQFF. The CDR3, as DNA: TGTGCCAGCAGTCTCCCGGGACTAGCGACTTCCTACAATGAGCAGTTCTTC.

The chain has TRBV4-1 and TRBJ2-3, with TRBD2 matching 10 bases. In germline, CDR1 is MGHRA, CDR2 YSYEKL. The CDR3 covers 17 residues. The V and J ends lost 1 base and 9 bases, in that order; junction bases with no gene match: 13. CDR3 in DNA: TGCGCCAGCAGCCAAGCTTGGCGAGCGGGAGGGGGGATCACGCAGTATTTT. Its translation: CASSQAWRAGGGITQYF.

The V gene is TRBV5-1, the J gene TRBJ2-7; 10 bases fit TRBD2. Germline CDR1 is SGHRS and CDR2 is YFSETQ. This CDR3 is built from 15 residues. V dropped 0 bases and J dropped 4; count of bases not matched to a gene: 4. CDR3 sequence: CASSLVLAGGYEQYF. For the CDR3, the DNA is TGCGCCAGCAGCTTGGTATTAGCGGGGGGATACGAGCAGTACTTC.

This clonotype was counted only a few times. This chain links TRBV14 with TRBJ2-2; maybe TRBD2 (5 bases). In germline, CDR1 is SGHDN, CDR2 FVKESK. The CDR3 runs to 16 residues. Trimming left V 0 bases short and J 3 bases short, with 11 bases between. CDR3 in DNA: TGTGCCAGCAGCCAAGAGTTTGGCGGGCACACCGGGGAGCTGTTTTTT. Encoded protein: CASSQEFGGHTGELFF.

The CDR3 loop is CASSLGRTEAFF. The CDR3 DNA follows: TGTGCCAGCAGCCTGGGGCGGACTGAAGCTTTCTTT. The chain combines TRBV12-3 or TRBV12-4 with TRBJ1-1, with TRBD1 as a possible D gene (5 bases). V was pared by 6 bases and J by 5 bases, with 10 bases between. The CDR3 has 12 residues.

This chain joins TRBV9 and TRBJ2-7; possibly TRBD2 for D (5 bases). With 0 bases removed from V and 1 base from J, the gap between germline ends came to 8 bases. This CDR3 is 14 amino acids long. CDR1 is SGDLS, CDR2 YYNGEE, per germline. The CDR3 sequence is CASSVDSGSYEQYF. CDR3 in DNA: TGTGCCAGCAGCGTAGACAGCGGATCCTACGAGCAGTACTTC. The variable domain in full, completed from reference TRBV9 and TRBJ2-7, reads DSGVTQTPKHLITATGQRVTLRCSPRSGDLSVYWYQQSLDQGLQFLIQYYNGEERAKGNILERFSAQQFPDLHSELNLSSLELGDSALYFCASSVDSGSYEQYFGPGTRLTVT.

The chain uses TRBV5-1 and TRBJ2-1, with D hard to call. V lost 4 bases and J 1 base, leaving 9 bases between the germline ends. The CDR3 is 14 residues long. CDR1 and CDR2 from the germline V gene are SGHRS and YFSETQ. Written as DNA, the CDR3 is TGCGCCAGCAGCATCGTCGCTTCCTACAATGAGCAGTTCTTC. This encodes CASSIVASYNEQFF.

This clonotype showed up many times. J is TRBJ1-3 and V is TRBV20-1; D perhaps matches TRBD1 (6 bases). The CDR3 contains 14 residues. With 6 bases removed from V and 4 bases from J, the gap between germline ends came to 16 bases. Germline V lookup: CDR1 DFQATT, CDR2 SNEGSKA (reference sequence). CDR3 sequence: CSAPAGARGNTIYF. In nucleotides, the CDR3 is TGCAGTGCGCCGGCGGGGGCGCGAGGAAACACCATATATTTT.

The rearrangement links TRBV15 to TRBJ2-7; possible D gene TRBD2, 6 bases. V gave up 3 bases and J gave up 3 bases, with 12 bases separating them. The CDR3 consists of 14 residues. Germline lookup yields CDR1 LNHNV and CDR2 YYDKDF (reference sequence). CDR3 amino acids: CATSSIRRGYEQYF. CDR3 DNA: TGTGCCACCAGCAGCATCAGGAGGGGCTACGAGCAGTACTTC.

This clonotype was seen repeatedly, ten times or more. This chain joins TRBV29-1 and TRBJ1-2; 7 bases map to TRBD1. Trimming cost V 7 bases and J 6 bases; bases outside gene matches: 17. CDR3 length: 15 amino acids. Germline V gives CDR1 SQVTM, CDR2 ANQGSEA. As DNA, the CDR3 is TGCAGCGCTAACAACAGGGGAAGAGGATTTGATGGCTACACCTTC. It encodes CSANNRGRGFDGYTF.

This clonotype was seen only a few times. The chain links TRBV29-1 to TRBJ2-7, with D possibly matching TRBD2 (6 bases). The CDR3 runs to 14 residues. The V gene lost 0 bases and the J gene lost 3 bases, with 12 bases spanning the gap. Germline V gives CDR1 SQVTM, CDR2 ANQGSEA. CDR3 residues: CSVEDLTSSYEQYF. CDR3 DNA: TGCAGCGTTGAAGATCTAACTAGCAGCTACGAGCAGTACTTC.

This clonotype was seen a few times. The chain has TRBV27 and TRBJ2-5; D perhaps matches TRBD2 (7 bases). Trimming cost V 6 bases and J 5 bases, with 16 bases left between them. CDR3 length: 14 residues. Germline V gives CDR1 MNHEY, CDR2 SMNVEV (reference sequence). The CDR3 sequence is CASSRKGGGETQYF. In DNA form, the CDR3 reads TGTGCCAGCAGCCGAAAAGGGGGAGGGGAGACCCAGTACTTC.

This clonotype was detected ten times or more. The V call is TRBV7-9, the J call TRBJ2-1; possible D gene TRBD2, 5 bases. Per the germline V gene, CDR1 is SEHNR and CDR2 is FQNEAQ (reference sequence). CDR3 length: 13 amino acids. The ends were cut back, 7 bases at V and 7 bases at J, with 14 bases in the middle. The CDR3 sequence is CASTPLTGNEQFF. The CDR3 coding sequence is TGTGCCAGCACCCCTCTAACGGGGAATGAGCAGTTCTTC. The whole variable domain, filled in from reference TRBV7-9 and TRBJ2-1, reads DTGVSQNPRHKITKRGQNVTFRCDPISEHNRLYWYRQTLGQGPEFLTYFQNEAQLEKSRLLSDRFSAERPKGSFSTLEIQRTEQGDSAMYLCASTPLTGNEQFFGPGTRLTVL.

The chain recombines TRBV19 with TRBJ2-7; D call uncertain. The V end was cut by 1 base, the J end by 2 bases, with 9 bases between. The CDR3 has 14 residues. Germline CDR1 is LNHDA and CDR2 is SQIVND (reference sequence). DNA for the CDR3: TGTGCCAGTAGTATAGGAACTCAGGCCTACGAGCAGTACTTC. Protein product: CASSIGTQAYEQYF.

This clonotype was found a few times. The chain uses TRBV12-3 or TRBV12-4 and TRBJ2-1; possibly TRBD1 for D (6 bases). This CDR3 is built from 16 residues. The ends were cut back, 3 bases at V and 9 bases at J, with 21 bases in the middle. The CDR3: CASSFPLWAVRGEQFF. CDR3 nucleotides: TGTGCCAGCAGTTTTCCCCTCTGGGCAGTCAGGGGTGAGCAGTTCTTC.

This clonotype is labeled large. The rearrangement links TRBV15 to TRBJ2-1; a possible D gene is TRBD2 (5 bases). From germline, CDR1 is LNHNV and CDR2 YYDKDF (reference sequence). This CDR3 has 14 residues. V lost 4 bases and J 0 bases, leaving 7 bases between the germline ends. The CDR3 reads CATSNRGSYNEQFF. CDR3 nucleotide sequence: TGTGCCACCAGCAATCGGGGCTCCTACAATGAGCAGTTCTTC.

By frequency in the sample, this clonotype is medium-sized. The chain uses TRBV12-3 or TRBV12-4 and TRBJ1-5; 7 positions agree with TRBD1. The CDR3 is made up of 17 amino acids. Losses at the gene ends were 5 bases for V and 0 bases for J; bases not matched to a gene: 10. In DNA, the CDR3 is TGTGCCAGCAGTGCTCCCGGGACAGACTATAGCAATCAGCCCCAGCATTTT. Translation gives CASSAPGTDYSNQPQHF.

This clonotype was detected many times. V is TRBV4-1 and J is TRBJ2-7, with TRBD1 matching 9 bases. The CDR3 is 14 residues long. Germline CDR1 reads MGHRA; CDR2 reads YSYEKL. Trimming cost V 4 bases and J 1 base; bases outside gene matches: 2. The CDR3: CASSPGQGSYEQYF. CDR3 nucleotide sequence: TGCGCCAGCAGCCCCGGACAGGGGTCCTACGAGCAGTACTTC.

V gene TRBV6-1 combines with J gene TRBJ2-7; TRBD2 matches 11 bases. The junction had 14 bases not matched to a gene; V was cut back by 7 bases and J by 3 bases. Per the germline V gene, CDR1 is MNHNS and CDR2 is SASEGT. The CDR3 sequence is 17 residues long. CDR3 residues: CASNKTSGRGAGYEQYF. The CDR3, as DNA: TGTGCCAGCAATAAAACTAGCGGGAGAGGGGCAGGCTACGAGCAGTACTTC.

The chain employs TRBV29-1 and TRBJ2-7; D may be TRBD1 (5 bases). Trimming removed 0 bases from V and 8 bases from J, with 14 bases in between. The CDR3 sequence is 13 residues long. In germline, CDR1 is SQVTM, CDR2 ANQGSEA. CDR3 in DNA: TGCAGCGTTGAAGATTCTTCAGGGTTCAAGCAGTACTTC. Protein: CSVEDSSGFKQYF.